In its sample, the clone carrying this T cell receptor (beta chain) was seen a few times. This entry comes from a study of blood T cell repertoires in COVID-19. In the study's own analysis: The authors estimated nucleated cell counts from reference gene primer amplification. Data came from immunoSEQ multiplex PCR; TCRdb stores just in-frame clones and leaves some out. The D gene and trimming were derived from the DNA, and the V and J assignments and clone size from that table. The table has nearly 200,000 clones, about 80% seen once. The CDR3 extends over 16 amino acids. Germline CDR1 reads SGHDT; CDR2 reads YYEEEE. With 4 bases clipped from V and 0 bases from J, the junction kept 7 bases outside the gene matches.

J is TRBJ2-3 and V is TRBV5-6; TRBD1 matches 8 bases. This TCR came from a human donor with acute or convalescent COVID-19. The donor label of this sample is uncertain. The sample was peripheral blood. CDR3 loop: CASSRRRDRSTDTQYF. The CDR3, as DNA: TGTGCCAGCAGCCGACGCCGGGACAGGAGCACAGATACGCAGTATTTT.